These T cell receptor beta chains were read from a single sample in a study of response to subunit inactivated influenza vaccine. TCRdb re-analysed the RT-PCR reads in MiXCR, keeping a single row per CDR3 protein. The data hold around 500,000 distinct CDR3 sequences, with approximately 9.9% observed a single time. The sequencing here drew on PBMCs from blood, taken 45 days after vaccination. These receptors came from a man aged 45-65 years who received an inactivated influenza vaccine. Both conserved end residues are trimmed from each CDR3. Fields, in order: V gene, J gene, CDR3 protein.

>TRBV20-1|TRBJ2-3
SGVSTDTQY
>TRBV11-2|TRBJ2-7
ASSSFRSYEQY
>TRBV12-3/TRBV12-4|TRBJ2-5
ASTGDSQETQY
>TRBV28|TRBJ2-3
ASSFIGGQGVDTQY
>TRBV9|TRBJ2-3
ASSVGGTATDTQY
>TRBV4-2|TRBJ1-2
ASSQGDRFYGYT
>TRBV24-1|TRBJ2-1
ATSDSSGTINEDEQF
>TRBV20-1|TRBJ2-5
SARLPGLGGETQY
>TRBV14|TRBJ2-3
ASSQHGQGADTQY
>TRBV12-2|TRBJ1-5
ASRFRQLPYSNQPQH
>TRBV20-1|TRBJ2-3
SAREVGGWTDTQY
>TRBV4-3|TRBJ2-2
ASSFHASGGAGELF
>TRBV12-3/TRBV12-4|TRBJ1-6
ASRLSFDRGPSPLH
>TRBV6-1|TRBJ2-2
ASARQRTNTGELF
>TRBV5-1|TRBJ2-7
ASSLGQGEQY
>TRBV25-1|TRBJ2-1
ASRLAEANEQF
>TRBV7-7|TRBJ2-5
ASRRSGRSKETQY
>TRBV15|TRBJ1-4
ATSRDSRTTEKLF
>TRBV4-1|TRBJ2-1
ASSQDRTSGSSYNEQF
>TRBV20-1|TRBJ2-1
SAAASGTYNEQF
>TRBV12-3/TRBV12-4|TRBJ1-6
ASSFLWSNSPLH
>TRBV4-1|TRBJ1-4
ASNYQGAGQLF
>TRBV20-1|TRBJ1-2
SARAPSWADGYT
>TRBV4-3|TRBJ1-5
ASSQDRTGVGQPQH
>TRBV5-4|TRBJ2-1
ASSEGQGYNEQF
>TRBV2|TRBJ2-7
ASSRTGGIHEQY
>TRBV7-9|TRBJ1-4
ASSLAGNEKLF
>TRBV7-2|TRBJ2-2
ASRAGQTTGELF
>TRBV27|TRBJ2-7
ASRRTITSEQY
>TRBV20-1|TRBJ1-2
SASQTNYGYT
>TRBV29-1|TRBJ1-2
SVDRGVSYT
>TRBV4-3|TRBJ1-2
ASSQEGRNYGYT
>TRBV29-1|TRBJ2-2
SVGTGWDTGELF
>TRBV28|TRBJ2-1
ASAQIPYNEQF
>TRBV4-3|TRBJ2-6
ASSQERAGGANVLT
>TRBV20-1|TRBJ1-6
SARSAGQGIFSPLH